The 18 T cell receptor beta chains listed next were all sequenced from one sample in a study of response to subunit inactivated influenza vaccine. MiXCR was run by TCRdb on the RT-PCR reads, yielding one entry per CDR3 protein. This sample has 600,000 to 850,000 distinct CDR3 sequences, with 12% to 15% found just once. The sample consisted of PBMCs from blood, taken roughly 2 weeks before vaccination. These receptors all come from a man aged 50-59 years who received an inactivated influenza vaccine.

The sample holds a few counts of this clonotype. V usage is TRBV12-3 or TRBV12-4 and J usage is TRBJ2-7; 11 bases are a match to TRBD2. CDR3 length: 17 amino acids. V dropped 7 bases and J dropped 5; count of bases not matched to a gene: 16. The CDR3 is CASTKGRGLAGGNEQYF. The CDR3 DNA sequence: TGTGCCAGCACCAAAGGGCGGGGTCTAGCGGGAGGTAACGAGCAGTACTTC.

CDR3 nucleotide sequence: TGCAGTGCTAGAGTGAGGGGTTCCTACGAGCAGTACTTC. It translates to CSARVRGSYEQYF. V gene TRBV20-1 combines with J gene TRBJ2-7; the D call may be TRBD1 or TRBD2 (5 bases each). V lost 1 base and J lost 1, with 8 bases in between. The V gene's germline CDR1 is DFQATT and CDR2 SNEGSKA (reference sequence). CDR3 length equals 13 residues.

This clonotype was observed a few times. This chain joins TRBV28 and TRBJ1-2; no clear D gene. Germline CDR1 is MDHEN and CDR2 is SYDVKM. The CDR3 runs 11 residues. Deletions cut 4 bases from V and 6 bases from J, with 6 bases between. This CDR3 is CASSSADGYTF. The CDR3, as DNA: TGTGCCAGCAGTTCCGCGGATGGCTACACCTTC.

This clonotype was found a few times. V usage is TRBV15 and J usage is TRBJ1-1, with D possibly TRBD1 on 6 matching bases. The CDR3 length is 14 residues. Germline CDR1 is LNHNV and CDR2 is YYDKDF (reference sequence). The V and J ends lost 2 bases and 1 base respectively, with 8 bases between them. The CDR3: CATSRYRENTEAFF. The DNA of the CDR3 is TGTGCCACCAGCAGATACAGGGAGAACACTGAAGCTTTCTTT.

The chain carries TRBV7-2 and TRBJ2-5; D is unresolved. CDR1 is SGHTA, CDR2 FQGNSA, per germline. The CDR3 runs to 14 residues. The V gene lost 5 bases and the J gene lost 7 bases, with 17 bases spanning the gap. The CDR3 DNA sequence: TGTGCCAGCAGCAACGAACCGCCAGACGGGACCCAGTACTTC. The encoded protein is CASSNEPPDGTQYF.

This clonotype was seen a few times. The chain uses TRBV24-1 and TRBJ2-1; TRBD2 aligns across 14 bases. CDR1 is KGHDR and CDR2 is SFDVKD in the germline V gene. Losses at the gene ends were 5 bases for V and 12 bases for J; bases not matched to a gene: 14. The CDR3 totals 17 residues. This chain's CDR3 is CATSALGATSGRGGQFF. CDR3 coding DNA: TGTGCCACCAGTGCCTTGGGGGCGACTAGCGGGAGGGGGGGGCAGTTCTTC.

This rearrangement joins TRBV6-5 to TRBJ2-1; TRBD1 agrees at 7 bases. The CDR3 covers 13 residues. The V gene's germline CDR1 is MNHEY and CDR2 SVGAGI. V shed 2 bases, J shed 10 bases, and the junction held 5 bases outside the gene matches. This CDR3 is CASSYDRESEQFF. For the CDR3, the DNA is TGTGCCAGCAGTTACGACAGGGAATCCGAGCAGTTCTTC.

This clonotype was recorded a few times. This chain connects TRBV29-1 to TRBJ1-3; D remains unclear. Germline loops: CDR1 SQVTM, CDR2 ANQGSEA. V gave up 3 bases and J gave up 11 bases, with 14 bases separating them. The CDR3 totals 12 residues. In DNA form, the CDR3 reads TGCAGCGTTGATGGCTCCCGAGAGTCCATATATTTT. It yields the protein CSVDGSRESIYF.

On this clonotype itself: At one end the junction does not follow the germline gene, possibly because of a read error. CDR3 in DNA: TGTGCCAGCAAGGGTAGCGGGACCCCTCACTACACTGAGCAGTTCTTC. It encodes CASKGSGTPHYTEQFF. This chain uses TRBV28 with TRBJ2-1; 8 bases agree with TRBD2. The CDR3 is 16 amino acids. Germline CDR1 reads MDHEN; CDR2 reads SYDVKM.

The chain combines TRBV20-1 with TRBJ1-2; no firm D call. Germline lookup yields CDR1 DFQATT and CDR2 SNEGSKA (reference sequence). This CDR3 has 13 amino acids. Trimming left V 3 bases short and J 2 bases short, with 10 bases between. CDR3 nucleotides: TGCAGTGCTAGCTACGCACGCAACTATGGCTACACCTTC. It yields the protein CSASYARNYGYTF.

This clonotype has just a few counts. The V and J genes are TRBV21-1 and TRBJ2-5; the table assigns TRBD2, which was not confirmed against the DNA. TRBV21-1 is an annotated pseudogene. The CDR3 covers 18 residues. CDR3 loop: CASSPWRGTSPGGETQYF. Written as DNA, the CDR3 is TGTGCCAGCAGCCCCTGGAGGGGGACTAGCCCGGGGGGAGAGACCCAGTACTTC.

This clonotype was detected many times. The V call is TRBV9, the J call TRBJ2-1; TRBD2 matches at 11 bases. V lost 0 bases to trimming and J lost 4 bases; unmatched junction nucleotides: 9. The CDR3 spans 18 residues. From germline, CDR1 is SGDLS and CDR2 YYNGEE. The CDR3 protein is CASSVGLSSGRLYNEQFF. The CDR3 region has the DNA TGTGCCAGCAGCGTAGGGTTGTCTAGCGGGAGGCTTTACAATGAGCAGTTCTTC. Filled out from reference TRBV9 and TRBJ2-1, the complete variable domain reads DSGVTQTPKHLITATGQRVTLRCSPRSGDLSVYWYQQSLDQGLQFLIQYYNGEERAKGNILERFSAQQFPDLHSELNLSSLELGDSALYFCASSVGLSSGRLYNEQFFGPGTRLTVL.

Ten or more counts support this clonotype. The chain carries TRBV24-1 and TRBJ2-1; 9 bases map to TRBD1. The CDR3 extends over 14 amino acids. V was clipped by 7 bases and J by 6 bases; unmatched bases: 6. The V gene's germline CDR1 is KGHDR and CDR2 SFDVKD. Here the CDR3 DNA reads TGTGCCACCAGGGACAGGGGCCATTCCAATGAGCAGTTCTTC. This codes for CATRDRGHSNEQFF.

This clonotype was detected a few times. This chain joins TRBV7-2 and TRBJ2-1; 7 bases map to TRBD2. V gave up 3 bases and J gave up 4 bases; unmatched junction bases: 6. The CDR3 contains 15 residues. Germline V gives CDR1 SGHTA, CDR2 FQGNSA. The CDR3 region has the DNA TGTGCCAGCAGCTTGTTGCGGGGGAGATACAATGAGCAGTTCTTC. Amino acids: CASSLLRGRYNEQFF. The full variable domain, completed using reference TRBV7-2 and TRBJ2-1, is GAGVSQSPSNKVTEKGKDVELRCDPISGHTALYWYRQSLGQGLEFLIYFQGNSAPDKSGLPSDRFSAERTGGSVSTLTIQRTQQEDSAVYLCASSLLRGRYNEQFFGPGTRLTVL.

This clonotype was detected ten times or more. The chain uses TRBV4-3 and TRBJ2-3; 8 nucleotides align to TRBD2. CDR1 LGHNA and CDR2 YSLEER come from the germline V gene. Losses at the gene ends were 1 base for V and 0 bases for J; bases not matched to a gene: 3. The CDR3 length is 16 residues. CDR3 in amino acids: CASSQVVAGSTDTQYF. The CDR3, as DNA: TGCGCCAGCAGCCAAGTAGTAGCGGGGAGCACAGATACGCAGTATTTT.

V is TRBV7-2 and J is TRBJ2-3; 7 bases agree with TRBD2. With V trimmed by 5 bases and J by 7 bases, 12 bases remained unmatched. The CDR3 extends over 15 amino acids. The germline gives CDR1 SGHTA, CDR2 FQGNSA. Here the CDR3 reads CASSIPSGTRNTQYF. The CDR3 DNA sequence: TGTGCCAGCAGCATACCAAGCGGGACTCGGAATACGCAGTATTTT.

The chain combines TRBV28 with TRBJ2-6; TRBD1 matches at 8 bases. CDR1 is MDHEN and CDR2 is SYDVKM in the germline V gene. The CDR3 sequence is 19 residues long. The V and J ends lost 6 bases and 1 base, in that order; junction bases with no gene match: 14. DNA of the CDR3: TGTGCCAGCAGCCTCCCTTGGGGACAGGTCCCTTCTGGGGCCAACGTCCTGACTTTC. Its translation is CASSLPWGQVPSGANVLTF. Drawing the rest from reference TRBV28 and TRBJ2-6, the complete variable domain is DVKVTQSSRYLVKRTGEKVFLECVQDMDHENMFWYRQDPGLGLRLIYFSYDVKMKEKGDIPEGYSVSREKKERFSLILESASTNQTSMYLCASSLPWGQVPSGANVLTFGAGSRLTVL.

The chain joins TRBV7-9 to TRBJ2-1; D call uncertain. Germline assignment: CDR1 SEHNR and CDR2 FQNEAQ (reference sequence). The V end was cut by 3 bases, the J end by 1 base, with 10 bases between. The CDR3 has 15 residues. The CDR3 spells CASSFGHLSYNEQFF. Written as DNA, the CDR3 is TGTGCCAGCAGCTTTGGGCACCTATCCTACAATGAGCAGTTCTTC. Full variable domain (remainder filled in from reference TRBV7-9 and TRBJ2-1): DTGVSQNPRHKITKRGQNVTFRCDPISEHNRLYWYRQTLGQGPEFLTYFQNEAQLEKSRLLSDRFSAERPKGSFSTLEIQRTEQGDSAMYLCASSFGHLSYNEQFFGPGTRLTVL.